Listed here are 2 T cell receptor beta chains from one sample, sequenced in a study of cytomegalovirus exposure and HLA in healthy donors. Generated by immunoSEQ multiplex PCR, the TCRdb table keeps only in-frame clones and is missing some. The sample shows 200,000 to 250,000 clones, around 90% of them seen only once. Source material: PBMCs. These TCRs come from a woman aged 18-35 years in good health and CMV-seronegative.

The chain is built from TRBV6-5 and TRBJ2-7; 10 positions agree with TRBD2. Losses at the gene ends were 5 bases for V and 6 bases for J; bases not matched to a gene: 10. The CDR3 is 15 residues long. The germline V gene encodes CDR1 MNHEY and CDR2 SVGAGI. CDR3 protein: CASSTGSGRGGEQYF. The DNA of the CDR3 is TGTGCCAGCAGTACGGGCAGCGGGAGGGGTGGCGAGCAGTACTTC.

The chain carries TRBV5-1 and TRBJ1-2; 8 positions agree with TRBD1. The CDR3 contains 18 residues. V trimming: 4 bases; J trimming: 2 bases; junction bases outside the gene matches: 16. The germline CDR1 and CDR2 sequences are SGHRS and YFSETQ. CDR3 sequence: CASSPGTGVRQPNYGYTF. The CDR3 DNA follows: TGCGCCAGCAGCCCCGGGACAGGTGTTAGACAACCAAACTATGGCTACACCTTC.